This T cell receptor beta chain was sequenced in a study of blood T cell repertoires in COVID-19. The germline CDR1 and CDR2 sequences are SGHRS and YFSETQ. The CDR3 consists of 14 residues. The V gene lost 1 base and the J gene lost 5 bases, with 7 bases spanning the gap. In Cohort 3, a recovered donor had either two negative PCRs, clearance, or symptom resolution. Sequencing was performed with immunoSEQ multiplex PCR; in TCRdb, only in-frame clones are kept and a portion is missing. The table lists under 200,000 clones, 80% of them singletons. The receptor was derived from a woman aged 55-69 years who had recovered from COVID-19. Sequences were obtained from PBMCs or T cells enriched from blood (not recorded which). The rearrangement links TRBV5-1 to TRBJ1-6, with D maybe TRBD1 (5 bases). CDR3 protein: CASSLLTDNSPLHF. The CDR3 DNA reads as TGCGCCAGCAGCTTGTTGACAGATAATTCACCCCTCCACTTT.